These 14 T cell receptor beta chains originate from one sample sequenced in a study of monozygotic twins with inflammatory bowel disease. Each CDR3 protein gets one entry in TCRdb, which reprocessed the 5' RACE reads and gives no DNA. Across 200,000 to 250,000 distinct CDR3 sequences, the top ten clones capture approximately 1.6% of the sample. Sequencing was carried out using blood. Receptors originate from a human donor with ulcerative colitis or Crohn's disease, or a healthy co-twin of an affected twin (not recorded which).

The chain is built from TRBV20-1 and TRBJ1-2; TCRdb outputs TRBD1, but without DNA this stays unchecked. Germline values: CDR1 DFQATT, CDR2 SNEGSKA (reference sequence). The CDR3 has 12 residues. CDR3 region: CSVRDPSYGYTF.

The V and J genes are TRBV28 and TRBJ1-3. This CDR3 region has 14 residues. CDR1 and CDR2 from the germline V gene are MDHEN and SYDVKM. Here the CDR3 reads CASSLVLSGNTIYF. Full variable domain (rest looked up from reference TRBV28 and TRBJ1-3): DVKVTQSSRYLVKRTGEKVFLECVQDMDHENMFWYRQDPGLGLRLIYFSYDVKMKEKGDIPEGYSVSREKKERFSLILESASTNQTSMYLCASSLVLSGNTIYFGEGSWLTVV.

The CDR3 sequence is CSASVPGAFTDTQYF. J is TRBJ2-3 and V is TRBV20-1; TCRdb picks TRBD1, but there is no DNA to check that call. CDR3 length equals 15 residues. From germline, CDR1 is DFQATT and CDR2 SNEGSKA (reference sequence).

The chain has TRBV7-9 and TRBJ1-3. Germline loops: CDR1 SEHNR, CDR2 FQNEAQ (reference sequence). This CDR3 comprises 14 residues. CDR3 in amino acids: CASSLSNSGNTIYF.

The rearrangement uses TRBV20-1 and TRBJ2-6; no DNA is available, so the TRBD1 call from TCRdb remains unchecked. The CDR3 sequence is 14 residues long. CDR1 is DFQATT, CDR2 SNEGSKA, per germline (reference sequence). The CDR3 sequence: CSVPPFSGANVLTF.

The chain couples TRBV12-3 or TRBV12-4 to TRBJ2-7; the TRBD1 assignment by TCRdb is unverifiable without DNA. This CDR3 has 13 residues. This chain's CDR3 is CASATGEGYEQYF.

The V call is TRBV12-3 or TRBV12-4, the J call TRBJ2-7. This CDR3 has 13 amino acids. This CDR3 is CASTDAEYYEQYF.

The V and J genes are TRBV11-2 and TRBJ1-2; lacking DNA, the TRBD1 call made by TCRdb goes unchecked. The CDR3 is 16 amino acids. The germline V gene encodes CDR1 SGHAT and CDR2 FQNNGV. CDR3 loop: CASSLGSAQGAGGYTF.

The chain uses TRBV7-3 and TRBJ2-2; without DNA, the TCRdb call of TRBD1 cannot be checked. The CDR3 length is 15 residues. In germline, CDR1 is SGHTA, CDR2 FQGTGA. CDR3: CASSLNRGFTGELFF.

This rearrangement joins TRBV5-1 to TRBJ2-2. CDR1 is SGHRS, CDR2 YFSETQ, per germline. The CDR3 is 15 amino acids. The CDR3: CASSLLVGNTGELFF.

This chain joins TRBV7-8 and TRBJ2-1; TCRdb lists TRBD2, though no DNA is available to test this call. Germline assignment: CDR1 SGHVS and CDR2 FQNEAQ. The CDR3 is 15 amino acids. This CDR3 reads CASSSAVGEYNEQFF.

V usage is TRBV12-3 or TRBV12-4 and J usage is TRBJ1-5; TCRdb's D gene call, TRBD1, goes unchecked for lack of DNA. The CDR3 length is 15 residues. CDR3 sequence reads: CASSRRGGRGQPQHF.

The chain combines TRBV20-1 with TRBJ1-2. The CDR3 is 14 amino acids. Germline-derived CDR1 and CDR2 are DFQATT and SNEGSKA (reference sequence). The CDR3 loop reads CSARSPRENYGYTF.

This chain connects TRBV7-8 to TRBJ1-3. Germline V gene lookup returns CDR1 SGHVS and CDR2 FQNEAQ. This CDR3 has 15 amino acids. The CDR3 here is CASSLGTDFGNTIYF. The variable domain in full, completed from reference TRBV7-8 and TRBJ1-3, reads GAGVSQSPRYKVAKRGQDVALRCDPISGHVSLFWYQQALGQGPEFLTYFQNEAQLDKSGLPSDRFFAERPEGSVSTLKIQRTQQEDSAVYLCASSLGTDFGNTIYFGEGSWLTVV.